One and the same sample provided the 6 T cell receptor beta chains below, sequenced in a study of identifying expanded T cells in peripheral blood. The repertoire was sequenced with immunoSEQ multiplex PCR; TCRdb's copy has only in-frame clones and lacks some. This repertoire shows 91,000 or so clones, about 90% found once; its top ten account for about 4%. The sequenced sample was blood. These TCRs come from a person between 18 and 75 years old in good health.

This chain joins TRBV5-1 and TRBJ1-1; D unclear. This CDR3 comprises 14 residues. Trimming pared 0 bases from V and 1 base from J, leaving 7 bases between. CDR1 SGHRS and CDR2 YFSETQ come from the germline V gene. The CDR3: CASSLAGWNTEAFF. In DNA, the CDR3 is TGCGCCAGCAGCTTGGCCGGGTGGAACACTGAAGCTTTCTTT.

J is TRBJ2-1 and V is TRBV19; D call uncertain. V was pared by 6 bases and J by 5 bases, with 11 bases between. Germline loops: CDR1 LNHDA, CDR2 SQIVND (reference sequence). The CDR3 spans 13 residues. The chain's CDR3 is CASSLNANNEQFF. Here the CDR3 DNA reads TGTGCCAGTAGCCTCAATGCGAACAATGAGCAGTTCTTC.

This sequence joins TRBV5-4 and TRBJ2-1; 14 nucleotides match TRBD2. Germline V gene lookup returns CDR1 SGHNT and CDR2 YYREEE (reference sequence). This CDR3 is built from 16 residues. Trimming took 0 bases from V and 4 from J; bases not matched to a gene: 0. The CDR3: CASSLGTSGRYNEQFF. The CDR3 coding sequence is TGTGCCAGCAGCTTGGGGACTAGCGGGAGGTACAATGAGCAGTTCTTC.

V usage is TRBV6-1 and J usage is TRBJ2-7; D perhaps matches TRBD2 (7 bases). This CDR3 is built from 14 residues. The V end was cut by 1 base, the J end by 6 bases, with 13 bases between. CDR1 is MNHNS, CDR2 SASEGT, per germline. The CDR3 protein is CASSEGRGGGEQYF. In nucleotides, the CDR3 is TGTGCCAGCAGTGAAGGCAGGGGAGGGGGCGAGCAGTACTTC.

CDR3 sequence (DNA): TGTGCCAGCAGCTTGGGCGGGAGCACCTACAATGAGCAGTTCTTC. It yields the protein CASSLGGSTYNEQFF. The chain recombines TRBV5-4 with TRBJ2-1; 7 positions match TRBD2. J was trimmed by 2 bases and V by 0 bases; bases with no gene match: 2. Germline V CDR1 and CDR2: SGHNT, YYREEE (reference sequence). This CDR3 is built from 15 residues.

Here the CDR3 DNA reads TGTGCCAGCAGCCGACCTCAGGGGGCATCACCCCTCCACTTT. Translated: CASSRPQGASPLHF. The chain links TRBV5-6 to TRBJ1-6; 8 bases line up with TRBD1. V shed 4 bases, J shed 10 bases, and the junction held 7 bases outside the gene matches. Germline V gives CDR1 SGHDT, CDR2 YYEEEE. The CDR3 totals 14 residues. The entire variable domain, with the rest obtained from reference TRBV5-6 and TRBJ1-6, is as follows: DAGVTQSPTHLIKTRGQQVTLRCSPKSGHDTVSWYQQALGQGPQFIFQYYEEEERQRGNFPDRFSGHQFPNYSSELNVNALLLGDSALYLCASSRPQGASPLHFGNGTRLTVT.